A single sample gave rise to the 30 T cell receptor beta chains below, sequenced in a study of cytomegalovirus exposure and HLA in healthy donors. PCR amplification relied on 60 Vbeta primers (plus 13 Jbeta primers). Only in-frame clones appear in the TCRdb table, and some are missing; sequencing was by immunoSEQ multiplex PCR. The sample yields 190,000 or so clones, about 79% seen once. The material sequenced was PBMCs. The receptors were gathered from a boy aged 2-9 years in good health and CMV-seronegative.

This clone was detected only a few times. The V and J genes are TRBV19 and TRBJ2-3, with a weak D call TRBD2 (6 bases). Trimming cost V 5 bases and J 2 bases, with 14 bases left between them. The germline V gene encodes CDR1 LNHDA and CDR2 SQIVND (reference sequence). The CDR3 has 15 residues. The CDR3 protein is CASSLRDSHTDTQYF. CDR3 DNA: TGTGCCAGTAGTCTCAGGGACTCTCACACAGATACGCAGTATTTT.

The CDR3 DNA follows: TGCGCCAGCAGCCAAGTGTGGACAGGGACATGGGATGAAGCTTTCTTT. This gives the protein CASSQVWTGTWDEAFF. The V and J genes are TRBV4-1 and TRBJ1-1; 8 bases agree with TRBD1. CDR1 is MGHRA, CDR2 YSYEKL, per germline. The CDR3 is made up of 16 amino acids. V shed 1 base, J shed 7 bases, and the junction held 11 bases outside the gene matches.

The CDR3 sequence: CAISRTGGKNYGYTF. The CDR3 region has the DNA TGTGCCATCAGTAGAACAGGGGGCAAAAACTATGGCTACACCTTC. The chain joins TRBV10-3 to TRBJ1-2, with 9 bases fitting TRBD1. Trimming removed 5 bases from V and 2 bases from J; junction bases left unmatched: 6. The germline V gene has CDR1 ENHRY and CDR2 SYGVKD. The CDR3 spans 15 residues.

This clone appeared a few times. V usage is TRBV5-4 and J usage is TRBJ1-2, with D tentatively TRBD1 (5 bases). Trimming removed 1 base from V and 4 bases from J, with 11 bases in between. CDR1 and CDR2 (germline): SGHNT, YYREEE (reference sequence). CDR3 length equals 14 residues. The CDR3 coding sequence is TGTGCCAGCAGCTTGCCAGGGCCGATCTATGGCTACACCTTC. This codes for CASSLPGPIYGYTF.

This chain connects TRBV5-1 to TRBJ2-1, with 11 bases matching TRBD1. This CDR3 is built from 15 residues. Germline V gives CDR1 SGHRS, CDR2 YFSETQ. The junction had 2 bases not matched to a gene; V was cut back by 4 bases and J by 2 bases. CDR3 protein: CASSVGQGAYNEQFF. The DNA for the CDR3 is TGCGCCAGCAGCGTGGGACAGGGGGCCTACAATGAGCAGTTCTTC.

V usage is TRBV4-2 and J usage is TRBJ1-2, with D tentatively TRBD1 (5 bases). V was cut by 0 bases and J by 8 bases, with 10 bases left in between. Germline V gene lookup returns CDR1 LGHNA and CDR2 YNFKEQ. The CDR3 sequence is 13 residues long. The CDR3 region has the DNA TGTGCCAGCAGCCAAGAACTCGGACACGGCTACACCTTC. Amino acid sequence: CASSQELGHGYTF.

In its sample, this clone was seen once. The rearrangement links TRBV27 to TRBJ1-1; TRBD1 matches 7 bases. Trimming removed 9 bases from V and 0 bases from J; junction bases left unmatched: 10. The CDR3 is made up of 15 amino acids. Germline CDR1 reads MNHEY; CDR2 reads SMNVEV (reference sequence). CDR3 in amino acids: CARIRDSDLNTEAFF. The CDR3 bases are TGTGCCAGGATCCGGGACAGCGATCTGAACACTGAAGCTTTCTTT.

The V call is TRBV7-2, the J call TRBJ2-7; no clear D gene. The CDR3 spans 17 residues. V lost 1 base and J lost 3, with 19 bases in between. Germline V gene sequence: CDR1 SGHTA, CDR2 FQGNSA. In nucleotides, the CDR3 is TGTGCCAGCAGCTTAGGAACAAGGAGCAGAACCGACTACGAGCAGTACTTC. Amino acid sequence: CASSLGTRSRTDYEQYF.

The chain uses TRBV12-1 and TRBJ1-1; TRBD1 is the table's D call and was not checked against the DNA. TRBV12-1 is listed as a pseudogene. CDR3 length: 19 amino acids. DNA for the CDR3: TGTGCCAGCAGCCTCCCCAGACCCAGGAACAGGTTGGAGAACACTGAAGCTTTCTTT. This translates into CASSLPRPRNRLENTEAFF.

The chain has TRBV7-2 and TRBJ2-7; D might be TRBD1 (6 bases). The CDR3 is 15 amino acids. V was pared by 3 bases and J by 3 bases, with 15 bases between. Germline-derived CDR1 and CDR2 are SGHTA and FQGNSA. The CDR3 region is CASSFPLTGYYEQYF. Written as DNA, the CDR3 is TGTGCCAGCAGCTTCCCTCTGACAGGATACTACGAGCAGTACTTC.

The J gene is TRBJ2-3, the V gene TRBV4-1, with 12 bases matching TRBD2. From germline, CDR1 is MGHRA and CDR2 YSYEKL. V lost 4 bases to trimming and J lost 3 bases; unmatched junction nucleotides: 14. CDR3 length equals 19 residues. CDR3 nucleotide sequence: TGCGCCAGCAGCCGTAACTCACTAGCGGGGGGCCGGAGGACAGATACGCAGTATTTT. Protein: CASSRNSLAGGRRTDTQYF.

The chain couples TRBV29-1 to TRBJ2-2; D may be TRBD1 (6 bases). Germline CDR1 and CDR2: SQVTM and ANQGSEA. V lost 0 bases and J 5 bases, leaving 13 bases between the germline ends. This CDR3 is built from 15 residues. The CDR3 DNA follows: TGCAGCGTTGAAGATTTGGGGGCAGGGACCGGGGAGCTGTTTTTT. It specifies CSVEDLGAGTGELFF.

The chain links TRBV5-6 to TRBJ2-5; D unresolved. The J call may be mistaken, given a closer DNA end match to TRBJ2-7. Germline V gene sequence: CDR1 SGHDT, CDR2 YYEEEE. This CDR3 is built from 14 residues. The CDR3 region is CASSSETVSPEQYF. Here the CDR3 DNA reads TGTGCCAGCAGCTCAGAGACCGTTAGCCCCGAGCAGTACTTC.

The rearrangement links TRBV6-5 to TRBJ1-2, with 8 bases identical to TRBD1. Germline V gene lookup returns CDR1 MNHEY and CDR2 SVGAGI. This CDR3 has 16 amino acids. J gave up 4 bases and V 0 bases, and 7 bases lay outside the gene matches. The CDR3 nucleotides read TGTGCCAGCAGTTACTCGTGGCAGGGGGCCACCTATGGCTACACCTTC. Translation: CASSYSWQGATYGYTF.

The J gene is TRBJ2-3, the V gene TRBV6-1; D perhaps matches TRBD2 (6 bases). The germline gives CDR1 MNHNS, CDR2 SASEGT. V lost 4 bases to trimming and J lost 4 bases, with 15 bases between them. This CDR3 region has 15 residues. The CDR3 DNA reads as TGTGCCAGCAGTGGGGGACTGGCTGGGCCAGATACGCAGTATTTT. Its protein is CASSGGLAGPDTQYF.

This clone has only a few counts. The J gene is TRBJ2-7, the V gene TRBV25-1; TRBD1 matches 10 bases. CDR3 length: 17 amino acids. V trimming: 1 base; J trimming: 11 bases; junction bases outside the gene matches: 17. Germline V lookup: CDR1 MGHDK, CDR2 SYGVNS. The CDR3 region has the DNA TGTGCCAGCAGTGAATCCCTCGGGGACAGGGGACTACGAGCAGAGTACTTC. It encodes CASSESLGDRGLRAEYF.

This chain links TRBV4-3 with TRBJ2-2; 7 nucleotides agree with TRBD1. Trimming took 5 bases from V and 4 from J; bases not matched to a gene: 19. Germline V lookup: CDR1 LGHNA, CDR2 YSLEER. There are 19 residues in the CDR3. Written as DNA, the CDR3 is TGCGCCAGCAGCTCCAGTACGGGCCCAGGGGGTAGTTTCACCGGGGAGCTGTTTTTT. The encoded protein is CASSSSTGPGGSFTGELFF.

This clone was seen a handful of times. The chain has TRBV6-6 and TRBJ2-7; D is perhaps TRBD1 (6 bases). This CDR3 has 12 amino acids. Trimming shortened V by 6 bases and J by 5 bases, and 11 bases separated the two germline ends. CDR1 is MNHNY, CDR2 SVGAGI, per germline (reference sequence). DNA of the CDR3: TGTGCCAGCAGCCCCCAGGGGAACGAGCAGTACTTC. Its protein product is CASSPQGNEQYF.

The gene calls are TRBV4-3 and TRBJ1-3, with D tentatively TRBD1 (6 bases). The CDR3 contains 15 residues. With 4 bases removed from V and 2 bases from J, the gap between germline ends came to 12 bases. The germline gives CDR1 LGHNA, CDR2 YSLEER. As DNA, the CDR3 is TGCGCCAGCAGCCTTTACAGGGCCGCTGGAAACACCATATATTTT. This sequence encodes CASSLYRAAGNTIYF.

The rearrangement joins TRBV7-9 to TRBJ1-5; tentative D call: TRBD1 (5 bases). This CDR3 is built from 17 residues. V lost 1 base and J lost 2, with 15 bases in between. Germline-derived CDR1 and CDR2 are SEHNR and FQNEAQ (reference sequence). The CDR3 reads CASSLGFGGGGNQPQHF. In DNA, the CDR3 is TGTGCCAGCAGCTTAGGATTCGGGGGGGGAGGCAATCAGCCCCAGCATTTT.

The CDR3 nucleotides are TGTGCCAGCAGCTTCGAAGGGGGAGCCTATGGCTACACCTTC. It codes for CASSFEGGAYGYTF. The chain employs TRBV13 and TRBJ1-2; D may be TRBD1 (6 bases). CDR3 length equals 14 residues. The germline V and J ends were trimmed by 3 bases and 4 bases, with 12 bases remaining between them. The germline V gene encodes CDR1 PRHDT and CDR2 FYEKMQ (reference sequence).

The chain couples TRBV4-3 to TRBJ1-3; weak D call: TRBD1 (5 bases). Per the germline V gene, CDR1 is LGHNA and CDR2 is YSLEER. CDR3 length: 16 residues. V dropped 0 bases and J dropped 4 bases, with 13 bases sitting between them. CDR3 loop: CASSQDASQGGNTIYF. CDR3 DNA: TGCGCCAGCAGCCAAGACGCGTCGCAGGGCGGAAACACCATATATTTT.

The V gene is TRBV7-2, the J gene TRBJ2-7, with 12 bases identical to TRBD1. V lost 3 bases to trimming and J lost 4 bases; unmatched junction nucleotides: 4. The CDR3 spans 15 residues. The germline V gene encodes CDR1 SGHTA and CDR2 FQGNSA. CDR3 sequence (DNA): TGTGCCAGCAGCTTCGGGACAGGGGGCTTGTACGAGCAGTACTTC. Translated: CASSFGTGGLYEQYF.

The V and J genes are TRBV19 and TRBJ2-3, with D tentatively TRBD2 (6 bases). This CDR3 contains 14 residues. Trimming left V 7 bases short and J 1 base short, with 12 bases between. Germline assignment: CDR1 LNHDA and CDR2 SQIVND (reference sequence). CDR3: CASNGGAGTDTQYF. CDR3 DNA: TGTGCCAGTAACGGCGGGGCCGGCACAGATACGCAGTATTTT.

In DNA, the CDR3 is TGTGCCAGCAGCTCCGGGAGGGCCGGGTATGGCTACACCTTC. The encoded protein is CASSSGRAGYGYTF. V is TRBV28 and J is TRBJ1-2; no reliable D call. Trimming took off 6 bases at V and 5 bases at J, with 16 bases between the two ends. Germline assignment: CDR1 MDHEN and CDR2 SYDVKM. CDR3 length: 14 residues.

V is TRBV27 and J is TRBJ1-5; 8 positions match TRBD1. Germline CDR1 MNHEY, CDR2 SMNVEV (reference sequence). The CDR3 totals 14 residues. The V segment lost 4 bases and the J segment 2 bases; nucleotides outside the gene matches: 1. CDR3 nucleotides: TGTGCCAGCAGTTCGACAGGGGGCAATCAGCCCCAGCATTTT. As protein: CASSSTGGNQPQHF.

The CDR3 nucleotides are TGTGCCAGCAGCTTAGGGGTTGGGCTCTATGGCTACACCTTC. This sequence encodes CASSLGVGLYGYTF. The chain links TRBV11-2 to TRBJ1-2; D not resolved. V lost 1 base and J 4 bases, leaving 10 bases between the germline ends. The CDR3 sequence is 14 residues long. Germline V gene lookup returns CDR1 SGHAT and CDR2 FQNNGV.

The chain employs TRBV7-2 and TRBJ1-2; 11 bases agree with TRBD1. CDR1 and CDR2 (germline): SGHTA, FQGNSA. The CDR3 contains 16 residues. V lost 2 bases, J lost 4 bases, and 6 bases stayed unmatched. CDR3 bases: TGTGCCAGCAGCTTAAACCCGGGACAGGGGGGCTATGGCTACACCTTC. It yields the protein CASSLNPGQGGYGYTF.

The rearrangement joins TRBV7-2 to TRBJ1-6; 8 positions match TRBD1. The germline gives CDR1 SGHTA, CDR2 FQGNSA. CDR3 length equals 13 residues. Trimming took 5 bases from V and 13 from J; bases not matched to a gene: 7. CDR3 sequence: CASSHDRGGPLHF. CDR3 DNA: TGTGCCAGCAGCCACGACAGGGGAGGGCCCCTCCACTTT.

DNA for the CDR3: TGCGCCAGCACCGGGGGGGCCCTACATACTAATGAAAAACTGTTTTTT. Residues: CASTGGALHTNEKLFF. V gene TRBV5-1 combines with J gene TRBJ1-4, with D perhaps TRBD1 (6 bases). This CDR3 region has 16 residues. Trimming took 6 bases from V and 2 from J, leaving 17 bases between them. Germline V gene sequence: CDR1 SGHRS, CDR2 YFSETQ.